The entry below describes one T cell receptor beta chain. Its antigen is unknown. The source of the sample is a study of T cell responses to AZD1222 COVID-19 vaccine. The study's findings and limits: Researchers took repertoire samples only after the peak T cell response had come. The donor group comprised mostly white British people and more females; the analysis possibly underestimated clonal diversity.

Losses at the gene ends were 4 bases for V and 5 bases for J; bases not matched to a gene: 18. This CDR3 has 20 residues. CDR1 and CDR2 from the germline V gene are LGHNA and YNFKEQ. Repertoires were generated with immunoSEQ multiplex PCR, while TCRdb's copy carries only in-frame clones and drops some. The sample holds about 170,000 clones; around nine tenths are singletons and the top ten take roughly 1.1%. The material was peripheral blood, obtained 28 days after the second AZD1222 dose. The rearrangement joins TRBV4-2 to TRBJ2-3; 13 positions match TRBD2. This clonotype was obtained from an adult who received the AZD1222 COVID-19 vaccine. CDR3 sequence: CASSRQVPNGLAGVGDTQYF. For the CDR3, the DNA is TGTGCCAGCAGCCGCCAAGTCCCAAACGGACTAGCGGGGGTAGGAGATACGCAGTATTTT.